This T cell receptor beta chain is drawn from a study of shared clonotypes between healthy human individuals. About the study: Three plates each covered CD4 naive and memory; CD8 naive two, CD8 memory one.

Trimming cost V 1 base and J 1 base, with 5 bases left between them. CDR3 length: 15 amino acids. Germline V gene sequence: CDR1 MNHEY, CDR2 SMNVEV (reference sequence). Assay used: immunoSEQ multiplex PCR; TCRdb lists only in-frame clones, some missing. The sample lists fewer than 3 million clones; about 90% were seen once. In the case of this clone: Other DNA sequences from this sample encode an identical CDR3 as well.

The source of this sequence is a man aged 18 to 29 in good health. Some clones in this sample may be carry-over from other donors' samples. Material: naive CD4+ T cells from PBMCs. Subset noted: CD45RA+ positively selected. The chain uses TRBV27 and TRBJ2-6; the D gene could be TRBD1 or TRBD2 (5 bases each). The CDR3: CASSLWGSGANVLTF. CDR3 DNA: TGTGCCAGCAGTTTATGGGGGTCTGGGGCCAACGTCCTGACTTTC.